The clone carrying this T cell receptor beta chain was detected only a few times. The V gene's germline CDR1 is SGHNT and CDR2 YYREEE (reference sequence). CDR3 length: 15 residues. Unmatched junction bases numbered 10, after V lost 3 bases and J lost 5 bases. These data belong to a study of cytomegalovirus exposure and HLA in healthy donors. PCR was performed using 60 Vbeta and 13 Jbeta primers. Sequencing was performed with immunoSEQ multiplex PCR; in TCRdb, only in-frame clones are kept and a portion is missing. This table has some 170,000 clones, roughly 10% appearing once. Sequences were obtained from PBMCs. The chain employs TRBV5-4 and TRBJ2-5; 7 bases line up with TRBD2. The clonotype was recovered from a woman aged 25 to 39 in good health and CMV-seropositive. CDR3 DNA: TGTGCCAGCAGCTCCTCTCTAGCCGGGGGGGAGACCCAGTACTTC. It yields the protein CASSSSLAGGETQYF.